This T cell receptor (beta chain) is drawn from a study of blood T cell repertoires in COVID-19. Study overall: Donors in the United States, Italy and Spain gave samples during acute or convalescent COVID-19.

In the source study's methods: Scientists estimated how many nucleated cells there were by amplifying reference gene primers. Here immunoSEQ multiplex PCR was the method, and the copy in TCRdb shows in-frame clones only, minus some. That table supplies the V and J calls and clone size; D and trimming were determined from the DNA. The sample shows roughly 260,000 clones, around 87% of them seen only once. The trim removed 3 bases at V and 4 bases at J, leaving 7 bases unmatched. The germline V gene has CDR1 DFQATT and CDR2 SNEGSKA (reference sequence). The CDR3 consists of 14 residues. The sample holds a few counts of this clone.

The rearrangement joins TRBV20-1 to TRBJ1-1; 8 bases are shared with TRBD1. This clonotype was obtained from a woman aged 45 to 65 with acute or convalescent COVID-19. Sequences were obtained from peripheral blood. CDR3 bases: TGCAGTGCTAGTGTCAGGGGGCGGTCCACTGAAGCTTTCTTT. As protein: CSASVRGRSTEAFF.